This TCR beta chain was found in a study of T cell repertoires in cytomegalovirus infection. Study summary: Based on public TCR beta signatures, there were indications of CMV infection and of a matching HLA type. Study-level results: Dominant in the ex vivo response were TCR beta clonotypes restricted by HLA-C and specific for CMV. Adding up the frequency of public TCR beta families identified people who carried CMV plus the relevant HLA.

TCRdb recomputed calls from the reads with MiXCR, one row per CDR3 protein. This sample yields around 320,000 distinct CDR3 sequences, of which more than 9% are seen a single time; about 4.5% belongs to the top ten. A remark on this clonotype: Its antigen remains unidentified.

Trimming cost V 4 bases and J 3 bases, with 9 bases left between them. This CDR3 comprises 12 residues. CDR1 is SQVTM, CDR2 ANQGSEA, per germline. Source material: PBMCs. This clonotype was obtained from a human donor in good health (CMV status not recorded). Some clones in this sample may be carry-over from other donors' samples. The chain is built from TRBV29-1 and TRBJ2-5; TRBD1 might be the D (5 bases). CDR3: CSVVAGKETQYF. As DNA, the CDR3 is TGCAGCGTTGTGGCAGGGAAAGAGACCCAGTACTTC.